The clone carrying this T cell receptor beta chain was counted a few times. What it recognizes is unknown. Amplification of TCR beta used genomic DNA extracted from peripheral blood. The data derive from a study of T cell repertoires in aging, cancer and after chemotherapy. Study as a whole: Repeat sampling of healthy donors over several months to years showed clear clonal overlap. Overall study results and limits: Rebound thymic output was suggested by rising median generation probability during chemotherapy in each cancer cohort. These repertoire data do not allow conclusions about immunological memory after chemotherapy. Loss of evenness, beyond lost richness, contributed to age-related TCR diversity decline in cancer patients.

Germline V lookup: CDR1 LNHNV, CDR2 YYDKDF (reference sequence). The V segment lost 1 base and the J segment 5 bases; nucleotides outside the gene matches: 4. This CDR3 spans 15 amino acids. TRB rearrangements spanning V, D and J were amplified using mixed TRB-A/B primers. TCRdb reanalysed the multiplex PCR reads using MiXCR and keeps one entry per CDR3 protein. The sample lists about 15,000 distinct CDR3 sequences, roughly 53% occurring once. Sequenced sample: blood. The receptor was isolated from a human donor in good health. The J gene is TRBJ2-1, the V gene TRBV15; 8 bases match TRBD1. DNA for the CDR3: TGTGCCACCAGCAGAGGGACAGGGAAGGACAATGAGCAGTTCTTC. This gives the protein CATSRGTGKDNEQFF.